This T cell receptor beta chain was obtained from a study of T cell repertoires in cytomegalovirus infection. Overall study: Matching HLA type and CMV infection were both indicated by public TCR beta signatures.

Germline V gene sequence: CDR1 SQVTM, CDR2 ANQGSEA. V was cut by 0 bases and J by 1 base, with 12 bases left in between. This CDR3 has 15 amino acids. TCRdb independently ran MiXCR on the reads; one entry per CDR3 protein. Of a few hundred thousand distinct CDR3 sequences listed, about a sixth are singletons. Overall study findings and caveats: The ex vivo response was dominated by HLA-C-restricted CMV-specific TCR beta clonotypes.

A word on this clonotype: Antigen specificity is unknown.

The sample taken for sequencing was CD8+ T cells from PBMCs. V is TRBV29-1 and J is TRBJ1-1; D may be TRBD1 (6 bases). The source of this sequence is a human donor in good health (CMV status not recorded). Some clones in this sample may be carry-over from other donors' samples. This CDR3 is CSVEDAGAGNTEAFF. The CDR3 DNA is TGCAGCGTTGAAGATGCAGGGGCCGGGAACACTGAAGCTTTCTTT.